These T cell receptor beta chains were read from a single sample in a study of technical replicates of blood from four donors. Here immunoSEQ multiplex PCR was the method, and the copy in TCRdb shows in-frame clones only, minus some. This table holds over 60,000 clones, about 92% found once. Sequencing was done on a sample of T cells isolated from PBMCs. Source of these receptors: a human donor in good health. Both conserved end residues are part of each CDR3. A D gene is named only where the DNA matches it firmly. Clone size is not always given. Where it is, it says once, few, many or a class for expanded clones.

d_call	v_call	clone_size	j_call	cdr3_nt	cdr3_aa
TRBD1	TRBV4-1	-	TRBJ1-4	TGCGCCAGCAGCCCCGGGACAGGGAAAAGTGAAAAACTGTTTTTT	CASSPGTGKSEKLFF
-	TRBV7-9	-	TRBJ1-2	TGTGCCAGCAGGGCTCCAGGATTTAACTATGGCTACACCTTC	CASRAPGFNYGYTF
TRBD1	TRBV7-9	-	TRBJ2-1	TGTGCCTTAGACAGTGGGACAGTCTACAATGAGCAGTTCTTC	CALDSGTVYNEQFF
TRBD2	TRBV5-6	-	TRBJ2-5	TGTGCCAGCAGCCCGGGCACGAGTAGCGGGAGTGAGACCCAGTACTTC	CASSPGTSSGSETQYF
TRBD2	TRBV2	-	TRBJ2-2	TGTGCCAGCACCTTAGCGGGAACCGGGGAGCTGTTTTTT	CASTLAGTGELFF
TRBD1	TRBV11-2	-	TRBJ1-4	TGTGCCAGCAGCTTAGGAGGGGGCTGGGCAACTAATGAAAAACTGTTTTTT	CASSLGGGWATNEKLFF
-	TRBV5-4	-	TRBJ2-7	TGTGCCAGCAGCTTTGGTCTAGCCGAGTCGTACGAGCAGTACTTC	CASSFGLAESYEQYF
-	TRBV9	few	TRBJ1-1	TGTGCCAGCAGCCCAGGACAGCAGAACACTGAAGCTTTCTTT	CASSPGQQNTEAFF
TRBD1	TRBV6-1	-	TRBJ1-1	TGTGCCAGCAGTCCCGACAGGGGCTACACTGAAGCTTTCTTT	CASSPDRGYTEAFF
TRBD1	TRBV27	-	TRBJ1-3	TGTGCCAGCAGTTTATCTTTACAGGGGGAAAACACCATATATTTT	CASSLSLQGENTIYF